This record covers a single TCR beta chain. Its matching antigen is unknown. This record comes from a study of cytomegalovirus exposure and HLA in healthy donors. Study context: An early release of data contained around 80 million unique TCRs, which came from HLA-typed donors. Falling in the Caucasian-associated ancestry cluster were roughly 86% of 398 genotyped donors. Whole-study findings and limits: Follow-up analysis later connected one missense variant in DCLRE1C with trimming of TCR beta V- and J-genes. When a later analysis was performed, an Asian-associated ancestry cluster reportedly had fewer N-insertions than the approximately 700-donor mean.

CDR3 length equals 14 residues. CDR1 and CDR2 (germline): SGDLS, YYNGEE. V gave up 3 bases and J gave up 9 bases; unmatched junction bases: 9. In the PCR, 60 Vbeta and 13 Jbeta primers were used. Sequencing was performed with immunoSEQ multiplex PCR; in TCRdb, only in-frame clones are kept and a portion is missing. Of approximately 44,000 clones detected, approximately 77% appear once; the ten largest clones hold roughly 1.5%. The receptor's source is a man between 25 and 39 years old in good health and CMV-seronegative. J is TRBJ2-1 and V is TRBV9; 7 bases line up with TRBD1. Sequences were obtained from PBMCs. CDR3 protein: CASSGEGQFGEQFF. The DNA of the CDR3 is TGTGCCAGCAGCGGCGAGGGACAGTTTGGTGAGCAGTTCTTC.